This T cell receptor beta chain is drawn from a study of response to subunit inactivated influenza vaccine. General observations from the study: New T cells are recruited in small numbers by each seasonal influenza vaccination, according to the authors' suggestion.

TCRdb re-called the RT-PCR reads with MiXCR, one entry per CDR3 protein. Of 560,000 or so distinct CDR3 sequences in the sample, about 8% were seen once. CDR3 length: 15 residues. Germline V CDR1 and CDR2: SGHAT, FQNNGV. Trimming stripped 7 bases from V and 0 bases from J, with 14 bases between. This clonotype occurred a few times. Its antigen remains unidentified. The V and J genes are TRBV11-2 and TRBJ2-3; D unresolved. The sample here was PBMCs from blood, taken approximately 25 months after vaccination. The TCR originated in a man between 45 and 75 years old who received an inactivated influenza vaccine. The CDR3 nucleotides read TGTGCCAGCAACTACATCCCTGCTAGCACAGATACGCAGTATTTT. As protein: CASNYIPASTDTQYF. Supplemented by reference TRBV11-2 and TRBJ2-3, the full variable domain reads EAGVAQSPRYKIIEKRQSVAFWCNPISGHATLYWYQQILGQGPKLLIQFQNNGVVDDSQLPKDRFSAERLKGVDSTLKIQPAKLEDSAVYLCASNYIPASTDTQYFGPGTRLTVL.